These 17 T cell receptor beta chains were sequenced from one sample in a study of blood T cell repertoires in COVID-19. Using immunoSEQ multiplex PCR, the repertoire was profiled, and TCRdb retains in-frame clones only, with some absent. The sample lists a few hundred thousand clones, roughly nine tenths occurring once. The source material was PBMCs or T cells enriched from blood (not recorded which). The receptors derive from a woman under 40 who had recovered from COVID-19.

The chain recombines TRBV6-5 with TRBJ1-3; 10 nucleotides line up with TRBD1. Germline CDR1 MNHEY, CDR2 SVGAGI. CDR3 length: 15 amino acids. Trimming removed 2 bases from V and 2 bases from J; junction bases left unmatched: 0. DNA of the CDR3: TGTGCCAGCAGTTACGACAGGGGGCCTGGAAACACCATATATTTT. This translates into CASSYDRGPGNTIYF.

Here the CDR3 reads CATSETTGQNYGYTF. The CDR3 bases are TGTGCCACCAGTGAGACGACAGGACAAAACTATGGCTACACCTTC. The rearrangement uses TRBV24-1 and TRBJ1-2, with TRBD1 as a possible D gene (6 bases). The CDR3 has 15 amino acids. Germline V gene sequence: CDR1 KGHDR, CDR2 SFDVKD. V lost 4 bases to trimming and J lost 2 bases, with 13 bases between them.

The chain is built from TRBV28 and TRBJ1-2; TRBD1 is a possible D gene (6 bases). Per germline, CDR1 MDHEN and CDR2 SYDVKM. CDR3 length: 16 residues. With 6 bases removed from V and 4 bases from J, the gap between germline ends came to 21 bases. DNA for the CDR3: TGTGCCAGCAGCTTCGAGACAGGCAGGGGCGGCTATGGCTACACCTTC. Translating gives CASSFETGRGGYGYTF.

The CDR3 here is CASSSSGGGLHNEQFF. The CDR3 nucleotides read TGTGCCAGCAGCTCTAGCGGGGGCGGGCTTCACAATGAGCAGTTCTTC. This chain links TRBV5-4 with TRBJ2-1; 10 nucleotides align to TRBD2. V lost 3 bases and J lost 5; bases outside the gene matches: 8. Looked up from germline, CDR1 is SGHNT and CDR2 is YYREEE (reference sequence). The CDR3 totals 16 residues.

V is TRBV3-1 (or the pseudogene TRBV3-2) and J is TRBJ2-6; 7 nucleotides agree with TRBD1. The V and J ends lost 0 bases and 5 bases, in that order; junction bases with no gene match: 13. The CDR3 is 19 amino acids. CDR1 LGHDT and CDR2 YNNKEL come from the germline V gene (reference sequence). The CDR3 loop reads CASSQERAGGLGWANVLTF. Written as DNA, the CDR3 is TGTGCCAGCAGCCAAGAAAGGGCAGGGGGTCTAGGGTGGGCCAACGTCCTGACTTTC.

The chain has TRBV7-7 and TRBJ2-2; the match to TRBD2 covers 7 bases. With 1 base clipped from V and 6 bases from J, the junction kept 5 bases outside the gene matches. Per germline, CDR1 SSHAT and CDR2 FNYEAQ (reference sequence). This CDR3 has 15 amino acids. CDR3 DNA sequence: TGTGCCAGCAGCTTAGTCAGCGGGGTATCCGGGGAGCTGTTTTTT. This translates into CASSLVSGVSGELFF.

The gene calls are TRBV29-1 and TRBJ1-2, with D possibly matching TRBD1 (6 bases). With 1 base removed from V and 5 bases from J, the gap between germline ends came to 11 bases. Germline V gives CDR1 SQVTM, CDR2 ANQGSEA. This CDR3 region has 13 residues. CDR3 loop: CSVEASQGYGYTF. The CDR3 nucleotides are TGCAGCGTTGAAGCCTCACAGGGTTATGGCTACACCTTC. Drawing the rest from reference TRBV29-1 and TRBJ1-2, the complete variable domain is SAVISQKPSRDICQRGTSLTIQCQVDSQVTMMFWYRQQPGQSLTLIATANQGSEATYESGFVIDKFPISRPNLTFSTLTVSNMSPEDSSIYLCSVEASQGYGYTFGSGTRLTVV.

The CDR3 DNA is TGTGCCAGCAGCAACCAGGGCCCGAATGAAAAACTGTTTTTT. It is translated as CASSNQGPNEKLFF. V usage is TRBV6-5 and J usage is TRBJ1-4; TRBD1 is a possible D gene (5 bases). From germline, CDR1 is MNHEY and CDR2 SVGAGI. This CDR3 region has 14 residues. Trimming took 6 bases from V and 5 from J, leaving 13 bases between them.

This chain uses TRBV7-6 with TRBJ2-7; D is uncertain. Germline loops: CDR1 SGHVS, CDR2 FNYEAQ. Deletions cut 5 bases from V and 3 bases from J, with 14 bases between. CDR3 size: 14 residues. The CDR3 region has the DNA TGTGCCAGCAGCCCGACGGTGACGGGCTACGAGCAGTACTTC. This encodes CASSPTVTGYEQYF.

The J gene is TRBJ2-5, the V gene TRBV7-6, with 7 bases aligning to TRBD1. The CDR3 runs 15 residues. Germline CDR1 SGHVS, CDR2 FNYEAQ. Trimming cost V 3 bases and J 5 bases; bases outside gene matches: 9. The CDR3 DNA reads TGTGCCAGCAGCTTTCCTACAGGGGCCCGGGAGACCCAGTACTTC. It specifies CASSFPTGARETQYF. Variable domain in full (rest from reference TRBV7-6 and TRBJ2-5): GAGVSQSPRYKVTKRGQDVALRCDPISGHVSLYWYRQALGQGPEFLTYFNYEAQQDKSGLPNDRFSAERPEGSISTLTIQRTEQRDSAMYRCASSFPTGARETQYFGPGTRLLVL.

This clone was observed a handful of times. This chain joins TRBV19 and TRBJ1-2; 10 bases fit TRBD1. This CDR3 has 15 amino acids. Germline values: CDR1 LNHDA, CDR2 SQIVND (reference sequence). Trimming removed 3 bases from V and 6 bases from J; junction bases left unmatched: 7. CDR3: CASSISRTGGNGYTF. DNA of the CDR3: TGTGCCAGTAGTATTTCTCGGACAGGGGGGAATGGCTACACCTTC.

This clone occurred once. The chain links TRBV6-5 to TRBJ1-5; weak D call: TRBD1 (5 bases). Trimming removed 2 bases at V and 2 bases at J, with 10 bases between. The CDR3 contains 15 residues. Per germline, CDR1 MNHEY and CDR2 SVGAGI. The CDR3 bases are TGTGCCAGCAGTTACGGATTGGGGCGCAATCAGCCCCAGCATTTT. This encodes CASSYGLGRNQPQHF.

The V gene is TRBV4-1, the J gene TRBJ2-7; 9 bases line up with TRBD1. The germline V gene has CDR1 MGHRA and CDR2 YSYEKL. This CDR3 region has 15 residues. J was trimmed by 6 bases and V by 1 base; bases with no gene match: 7. CDR3 protein: CASSQVQGAPFEQYF. The CDR3, as DNA: TGCGCCAGCAGCCAAGTACAGGGGGCGCCGTTCGAGCAGTACTTC.

The V call is TRBV3-1 (or the pseudogene TRBV3-2), the J call TRBJ1-1; D gene ambiguous. This CDR3 region has 15 residues. V was trimmed by 0 bases and J by 0 bases, leaving 8 bases between them. The germline V gene has CDR1 LGHDT and CDR2 YNNKEL (reference sequence). CDR3 protein: CASSQDRQLNTEAFF. In DNA, the CDR3 is TGTGCCAGCAGCCAAGATCGTCAGTTGAACACTGAAGCTTTCTTT.

The chain uses TRBV10-3 and TRBJ2-2; D may be TRBD1 (6 bases). The CDR3 runs 15 residues. Germline CDR1 ENHRY, CDR2 SYGVKD. The V end lost 2 bases, the J end lost 2 bases, and 9 bases lay between the germline ends. The CDR3 protein is CAISERRGNTGELFF. CDR3 DNA sequence: TGTGCCATCAGTGAGCGCAGGGGCAACACCGGGGAGCTGTTTTTT.

The V and J genes are TRBV9 and TRBJ2-1; 7 bases align to TRBD2. V shed 0 bases, J shed 7 bases, and the junction held 10 bases outside the gene matches. The CDR3 covers 16 residues. Looked up from germline, CDR1 is SGDLS and CDR2 is YYNGEE. The CDR3 loop reads CASSVDPGLVRNEQFF. DNA for the CDR3: TGTGCCAGCAGCGTAGACCCCGGACTAGTAAGGAATGAGCAGTTCTTC.

The rearrangement uses TRBV12-3 or TRBV12-4 and TRBJ1-2; 7 bases match TRBD1. There are 13 residues in the CDR3. After removal of 1 base from V and 8 bases from J, the junction contained 4 bases not matched to a gene. The CDR3: CASSLDRGGGYTF. As DNA, the CDR3 is TGTGCCAGCAGTTTAGACAGGGGCGGAGGCTACACCTTC.